This T cell receptor (beta chain) emerged from a study of blood T cell repertoires in COVID-19. Study details: The United States, Italy and Spain provided the acute and convalescent COVID-19 samples. T cells, B-cell-depleted T cells, or PBMCs supplied cDNA or gDNA.

Points on this clone: Other DNA variants within this sample encode the same CDR3.

In the source study's methods: Amplification from reference gene primers served as the basis for estimated nucleated cell counts. Assay used: immunoSEQ multiplex PCR; TCRdb lists only in-frame clones, some missing. D and trimming were read from the DNA, whereas the V and J calls and clone size are those reported in that table. The profile covers a few hundred thousand clones, with roughly 89% appearing a single time and under 0.95% taken by the ten largest. V dropped 3 bases and J dropped 1 base, with 6 bases sitting between them. CDR3 size: 13 residues. Per the germline V gene, CDR1 is KGHSH and CDR2 is LQKENI.

The V call is TRBV18, the J call TRBJ1-1; perhaps TRBD1 as D (6 bases). This receptor was obtained from a man younger than 40 with acute or convalescent COVID-19. Sequenced input: peripheral blood. CDR3: CASSPGQNTEAFF. In DNA form, the CDR3 reads TGTGCCAGCTCACCGGGACAGAACACTGAAGCTTTCTTT.